The rows below give T cell receptor beta chains drawn from one sample of a study of CD4 T cells in relation to SARS-CoV-2 and coronaviruses. Produced via immunoSEQ multiplex PCR; TCRdb's table is partial and in-frame only. There are tens of thousands of clones in the sample; approximately 93% occur only once, and under 0.3% lies in the top ten. What was sequenced was naive CD4+ T cells from PBMCs. Source of these receptors: a human donor in good health. CDR3s include the opening cysteine and the closing phenylalanine or tryptophan. D genes are given only for firm matches. Clone sizes are given selectively: once, few, many, or a class where the clone is expanded.

DNA	CDR3	size	D	V	J
TGTGCCAGCAGCACCATACAGGGGGCGGACACTGAAGCTTTCTTT	CASSTIQGADTEAFF	-	TRBD1	TRBV9	TRBJ1-1
TGTGCCTGGACCTTGGGGGCACAAGAGACCCAGTACTTC	CAWTLGAQETQYF	-	-	TRBV30	TRBJ2-5
TGTGCCACCTCATTTGGGGACAGGCCCTATGGCTACACCTTC	CATSFGDRPYGYTF	-	TRBD1	TRBV28	TRBJ1-2
TGCGCCAGCAGCTCAACCGGGACAGGGGTTGCCGATACGCAGTATTTT	CASSSTGTGVADTQYF	-	TRBD1	TRBV5-1	TRBJ2-3
TGTGCCAGCTCACCTAGGACACCCGGGGCAGAGACCCAGTACTTC	CASSPRTPGAETQYF	-	-	TRBV18	TRBJ2-5
TGCAGCGTTCCGCCCGGGACAGGGGGGAGTATCACCTTC	CSVPPGTGGSITF	-	TRBD1	TRBV29-1	TRBJ1-2
TGTGCCAGCAGTCCCCATCAGGGATTACAGTACTTC	CASSPHQGLQYF	-	-	TRBV28	TRBJ2-5
TGCAGCGTAAGGGCTGGCAATCAGCCCCAGCATTTT	CSVRAGNQPQHF	-	-	TRBV29-1	TRBJ1-5
TGCAGCGTCATGGGGGCGGGCGGGGAGCTGTTTTTT	CSVMGAGGELFF	-	-	TRBV29-1	TRBJ2-2
TGCGCCAGCAGCCAAGACGATGCACAGGTCGGGGATAGCAATCAGCCCCAGCATTTT	CASSQDDAQVGDSNQPQHF	-	-	TRBV4-1	TRBJ1-5
TGCGCCAGCAGTGAGGACAGGGGCGCAGATACGCAGTATTTT	CASSEDRGADTQYF	-	TRBD1	TRBV10-2	TRBJ2-3
TGTGCCAGCAGCTTATATGCGGGGGGGAGCACAGATACGCAGTATTTT	CASSLYAGGSTDTQYF	once	TRBD2	TRBV7-9	TRBJ2-3
TGTGCCAGCCTGAGGCCCGGGGATACGCAGTATTTT	CASLRPGDTQYF	once	-	TRBV2	TRBJ2-3
TGTGCCAGCAGTTTCTTTGTAGCAGGGGTAAACACTGAAGCTTTCTTT	CASSFFVAGVNTEAFF	-	-	TRBV28	TRBJ1-1
TGTGCCAGCAGCTTTACCCCCTCCGGGGGGGAGACCCAGTACTTC	CASSFTPSGGETQYF	once	TRBD2	TRBV5-4	TRBJ2-5
TGTGCCAGCACCGTAGGGGGAATGTCATGTGAAGCTTTCTTT	CASTVGGMSCEAFF	-	-	TRBV9	TRBJ1-1
TGCGCCAGCAGCGATTCCCTCCCTGGCGGTAATTCACCCCTCCACTTT	CASSDSLPGGNSPLHF	-	-	TRBV5-1	TRBJ1-6
TGTGCCAGCAGTCCCGGAATCGAGTCACATGGCTACACCTTC	CASSPGIESHGYTF	-	-	TRBV2	TRBJ1-2
TGTGCCAGCAGCAGGACCCCAGCTCCAGATACGCAGTATTTT	CASSRTPAPDTQYF	-	-	TRBV5-5	TRBJ2-3
TGTGCCAGCAGTGAGGACAGGGGGGGTGGCTACACCTTC	CASSEDRGGGYTF	-	TRBD1	TRBV2	TRBJ1-2
TGTGCCAGCAGCGCCGGGACAGGGTCATCCAAAAACATTCAGTACTTC	CASSAGTGSSKNIQYF	-	TRBD1	TRBV9	TRBJ2-4
TGTGCCAGCAGTTTATCTAGGACAGATAATTCACCCCTCCACTTT	CASSLSRTDNSPLHF	few	-	TRBV28	TRBJ1-6
TGTGCCAGCAGCCCCCGACAGAGCATGAACACTGAAGCTTTCTTT	CASSPRQSMNTEAFF	-	-	TRBV13	TRBJ1-1
TGTGCCAGCCTAGAGCCGAACACCGGGGAGCTGTTTTTT	CASLEPNTGELFF	once	-	TRBV6-5	TRBJ2-2
TGCGCCAGCAGCCCCATAGGAGGGGCCAACGTCCTGACTTTC	CASSPIGGANVLTF	-	-	TRBV5-1	TRBJ2-6
TGTGCCAGCCCGAACCGACAGGGAACTGGAAACACCATATATTTT	CASPNRQGTGNTIYF	-	TRBD1	TRBV18	TRBJ1-3
TGTGCCAGCAGTCTAGCGGGAGGCGGCTCCTACGAGCAGTACTTC	CASSLAGGGSYEQYF	-	TRBD2	TRBV2	TRBJ2-7
TGTGCCAGCAGCTTAGCGGCTAGCACAGATACGCAGTATTTT	CASSLAASTDTQYF	-	-	TRBV7-2	TRBJ2-3
TGTGCCAGCAGCTTAGAGACGGCCAATTCACCCCTCCACTTT	CASSLETANSPLHF	once	-	TRBV7-6	TRBJ1-6
TGTGCCAGTAGTATAGATCCCAGGACAGGGTGGGGCAATCAGCCCCAGCATTTT	CASSIDPRTGWGNQPQHF	-	TRBD1	TRBV19	TRBJ1-5
TGCGCCAGCAGCTTGGGGGGGCGCAGCTATGGCTACACCTTC	CASSLGGRSYGYTF	-	-	TRBV5-1	TRBJ1-2
TGTGCCAGTAGTATAGGTGTAGGTACGGTCGGAAGGCCCCAGCATTTT	CASSIGVGTVGRPQHF	-	-	TRBV19	TRBJ1-5
TGCGCCAGCAGCTCTACAGGGGGCTCGGATGAAGCTTTCTTT	CASSSTGGSDEAFF	-	TRBD1	TRBV5-1	TRBJ1-1
TGTGCCAGCAGCTTCAGGACCCACTGGGAGACCCAGTACTTC	CASSFRTHWETQYF	-	-	TRBV11-2	TRBJ2-5
TGTGCCAGCAGCTTAGATAGTGCCAGCTCCTATGGCTACACCTTC	CASSLDSASSYGYTF	few	-	TRBV7-9	TRBJ1-2
TGTGCCAGCAGCGGCCGCAGGCTCTCCTACAATGAGCAGTTCTTC	CASSGRRLSYNEQFF	-	-	TRBV9	TRBJ2-1
TGTGCCAGTAACTCACAGGGACCGATCTACGAGCAGTACTTC	CASNSQGPIYEQYF	-	-	TRBV19	TRBJ2-7
TGTGCCAGCAGCTATGGAGGTCTTGGAAACACCATATATTTT	CASSYGGLGNTIYF	-	-	TRBV5-6	TRBJ1-3
TGTGCCAGCTCACCCACGGTGAATCAGCCCCAGCATTTT	CASSPTVNQPQHF	once	-	TRBV18	TRBJ1-5
TGTGCCAGCAGCGTAGGCCAGCGGGGGGGCGAAGATACGCAGTATTTT	CASSVGQRGGEDTQYF	-	TRBD2	TRBV9	TRBJ2-3
TGTGCCAGCAGGCCGGACGGCTCCTACGAGCAGTACTTC	CASRPDGSYEQYF	-	-	TRBV6-6	TRBJ2-7